This TCR beta chain originates from a study of blood T cell repertoires in COVID-19. Study-wide background: Some COVID-19 samples were acute and others convalescent; all came from the United States, Italy and Spain. The analysed material was cDNA or gDNA that came from T cells, B-cell-depleted T cells, or PBMCs.

Authors' analysis steps: Estimation of nucleated cell counts relied on the amplification of reference gene primers. Some clones are missing from TCRdb's copy, which holds only in-frame ones; the method was immunoSEQ multiplex PCR. V and J calls and clone size are as listed in that table; D and trimming were resolved from the DNA. The data contain 330,000 or so clones, 80% to 90% of them singletons. The V gene end was trimmed by 2 bases and the J gene end by 10 bases; junction bases not matched to a gene: 12. This CDR3 is 16 amino acids long. CDR1 and CDR2 from the germline V gene are SGDLS and YYNGEE. Followed over time, Seattle patients had been enrolled while infection was active.

Sequencing was carried out using peripheral blood. This receptor was obtained from a man aged 25-45 years with COVID-19, enrolled during active disease. The chain combines TRBV9 with TRBJ2-1; 10 nucleotides agree with TRBD1. This chain's CDR3 is CASSVRARDRGREQFF. CDR3 coding DNA: TGTGCCAGCAGCGTGAGGGCCCGGGACAGGGGACGCGAGCAGTTCTTC.